In this sample, the clone carrying this T cell receptor (beta chain) turned up a few times. Its cognate antigen is unknown. Expressed TCRB transcripts were sequenced because the entire RNA isolate underwent reverse transcription. Data came from immunoSEQ multiplex PCR; TCRdb stores just in-frame clones and leaves some out. The sample has some 270,000 clones, under 8.5% seen once. The sample belongs to a study of beta chain features in type 1 diabetes. Study results and caveats: A greater similarity of naive, central memory and Treg TCRB repertoires was seen among patients than among healthy donors.

The CDR3 has 14 residues. The V gene's germline CDR1 is SEHNR and CDR2 FQNEAQ (reference sequence). Unmatched junction bases numbered 13, after V lost 2 bases and J lost 13 bases. This rearrangement joins TRBV7-9 to TRBJ1-2; 7 nucleotides match TRBD1. This TCR was recovered from a woman between 18 and 29 years old in good health. Sequencing used central memory CD4+ T cells from blood. The CDR3 loop is CASSLFRDSGFGTF. In DNA, the CDR3 is TGTGCCAGCAGCTTATTCCGGGACAGCGGATTTGGCACCTTC. Variable domain in full (rest from reference TRBV7-9 and TRBJ1-2): DTGVSQNPRHKITKRGQNVTFRCDPISEHNRLYWYRQTLGQGPEFLTYFQNEAQLEKSRLLSDRFSAERPKGSFSTLEIQRTEQGDSAMYLCASSLFRDSGFGTFGSGTRLTVV.